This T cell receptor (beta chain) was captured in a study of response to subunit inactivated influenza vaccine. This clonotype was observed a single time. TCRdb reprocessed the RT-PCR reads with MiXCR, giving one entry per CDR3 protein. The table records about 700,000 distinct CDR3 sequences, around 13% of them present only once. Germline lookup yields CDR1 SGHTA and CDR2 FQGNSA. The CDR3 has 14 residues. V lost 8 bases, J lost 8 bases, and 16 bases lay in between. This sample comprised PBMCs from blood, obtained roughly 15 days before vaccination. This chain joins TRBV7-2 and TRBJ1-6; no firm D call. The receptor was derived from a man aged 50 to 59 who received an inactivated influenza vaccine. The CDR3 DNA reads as TGTGCCAGCCTAGAGGTTCAGGTTGATTCACCCCTCCACTTT. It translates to CASLEVQVDSPLHF.